This TCR beta chain was captured in a study of early T cells in non-severe SARS-CoV-2 infection. Germline CDR1 MNHEY, CDR2 SVGAGI. V lost 5 bases and J 6 bases, leaving 14 bases between the germline ends. This CDR3 spans 13 amino acids. TCRdb passed the 5' RACE reads through MiXCR, listing each CDR3 protein once. This table holds about 80,000 distinct CDR3 sequences, around 17% found once. The TCR was taken from an adult who was a healthcare worker with PCR-confirmed SARS-CoV-2 infection or an uninfected control (not recorded which). The chain couples TRBV6-5 to TRBJ2-7; D might be TRBD1 or TRBD2, each matching 5 bases. Sequencing was done on a sample of whole blood. CDR3 amino acids: CASSRAPGTEQYF. In nucleotides, the CDR3 is TGTGCCAGCAGTCGAGCCCCCGGGACCGAGCAGTACTTC.